These 19 T cell receptor beta chains originate from one sample sequenced in a study of T cell responses to AZD1222 COVID-19 vaccine. Assay used: immunoSEQ multiplex PCR; TCRdb lists only in-frame clones, some missing. The data contain around 120,000 clones, less than 90% of them singletons. Sequencing was performed on peripheral blood, taken on day 0 of AZD1222 vaccination. These receptors were obtained from an adult in good health.

This sequence joins TRBV7-3 and TRBJ2-1, with 7 bases matching TRBD1. Germline V lookup: CDR1 SGHTA, CDR2 FQGTGA. Losses at the gene ends were 5 bases for V and 2 bases for J; bases not matched to a gene: 6. The CDR3 runs to 15 residues. The CDR3 nucleotides read TGTGCCAGCAGCCCGCAGGGGGACGCCTACAATGAGCAGTTCTTC. Its protein is CASSPQGDAYNEQFF.

The rearrangement joins TRBV5-1 to TRBJ1-1, with 8 bases lining up with TRBD1. The CDR3 runs to 16 residues. CDR1 is SGHRS, CDR2 YFSETQ, per germline. V was pared by 1 base and J by 1 base, with 6 bases of the junction left unmatched. CDR3: CASSLSGQGSNTEAFF. The CDR3 nucleotides are TGCGCCAGCAGCTTGAGCGGACAGGGTTCGAACACTGAAGCTTTCTTT.

This clone was observed a few times. The CDR3 reads CASSLARSGTSESDTQYF. As DNA, the CDR3 is TGTGCCAGCAGCTTAGCACGCTCCGGGACTAGCGAATCAGATACGCAGTATTTT. The genes are TRBV7-9 and TRBJ2-3, with 10 bases lining up with TRBD2. The germline V gene has CDR1 SEHNR and CDR2 FQNEAQ (reference sequence). V lost 0 bases and J lost 4; bases outside the gene matches: 10. The length of the CDR3 is 18 residues.

This clone was recorded only once. The V and J genes are TRBV30 and TRBJ1-3; D may be TRBD1 (5 bases). CDR1 and CDR2 from the germline V gene are GTSNPN and SVGIG (reference sequence). The V end lost 0 bases, the J end lost 2 bases, and 8 bases lay between the germline ends. The CDR3 contains 14 residues. The CDR3 sequence is CAWSVLGAGNTIYF. CDR3 DNA sequence: TGTGCCTGGAGTGTACTGGGGGCTGGAAACACCATATATTTT.

V gene TRBV28 combines with J gene TRBJ1-3, with no clear D. This CDR3 is built from 15 residues. Per germline, CDR1 MDHEN and CDR2 SYDVKM. Trimming removed 5 bases at V and 2 bases at J, with 13 bases between. The CDR3 DNA follows: TGTGCCAGCAGTCCCATTATGCCAACTGGAAACACCATATATTTT. Translation gives CASSPIMPTGNTIYF.

This chain links TRBV6-2 or TRBV6-3 with TRBJ1-2, with a weak D call TRBD1 (6 bases). Germline loops: CDR1 MNHEY, CDR2 SVGEGT. The length of the CDR3 is 11 residues. The V end was cut by 2 bases, the J end by 10 bases, with 8 bases between. CDR3 region: CASSYGQLYTF. DNA of the CDR3: TGTGCCAGCAGTTACGGACAGCTCTACACCTTC.

This chain uses TRBV28 with TRBJ2-7; 7 bases align to TRBD1. Germline V gives CDR1 MDHEN, CDR2 SYDVKM. Trimming cost V 6 bases and J 5 bases; bases outside gene matches: 7. The CDR3 totals 13 residues. The DNA for the CDR3 is TGTGCCAGCAGAGAGAGGGGGCGCGACGAGCAGTACTTC. It yields the protein CASRERGRDEQYF. The full variable domain, its missing parts supplied by reference TRBV28 and TRBJ2-7, is DVKVTQSSRYLVKRTGEKVFLECVQDMDHENMFWYRQDPGLGLRLIYFSYDVKMKEKGDIPEGYSVSREKKERFSLILESASTNQTSMYLCASRERGRDEQYFGPGTRLTVT.

V is TRBV9 and J is TRBJ1-1, with D perhaps matching TRBD1 (6 bases). The V gene lost 0 bases and the J gene lost 1 base, with 10 bases spanning the gap. This CDR3 has 15 amino acids. Looked up from germline, CDR1 is SGDLS and CDR2 is YYNGEE. In DNA form, the CDR3 reads TGTGCCAGCAGCGTAGGGATGACAGGGAACACTGAAGCTTTCTTT. This codes for CASSVGMTGNTEAFF.

The chain is built from TRBV28 and TRBJ1-2; D not resolved. The germline V gene has CDR1 MDHEN and CDR2 SYDVKM. The CDR3 consists of 14 residues. Deletions cut 3 bases from V and 1 base from J, with 9 bases between. The CDR3 nucleotides are TGTGCCAGCAGTTTTTCGGCCGATAACTATGGCTACACCTTC. Amino acids: CASSFSADNYGYTF.

The chain has TRBV29-1 and TRBJ2-7; D not certain. V gave up 6 bases and J gave up 0 bases, with 3 bases separating them. Germline V gene sequence: CDR1 SQVTM, CDR2 ANQGSEA. The CDR3 runs to 10 residues. CDR3 sequence (DNA): TGCAGCGTCCTCTCCTACGAGCAGTACTTC. It yields the protein CSVLSYEQYF.

The chain couples TRBV25-1 to TRBJ2-7; D could derive from TRBD1 or TRBD2 (5 bases each). With 4 bases removed from V and 2 bases from J, the gap between germline ends came to 9 bases. CDR1 and CDR2 from the germline V gene are MGHDK and SYGVNS. This CDR3 has 13 residues. CDR3 sequence reads: CASSGDGPYEQYF. In DNA, the CDR3 is TGTGCCAGCAGTGGGGACGGCCCCTACGAGCAGTACTTC.

The genes are TRBV3-1 (or the pseudogene TRBV3-2) and TRBJ2-7, with 7 nucleotides matching TRBD1. With V trimmed by 0 bases and J by 0 bases, 8 bases remained unmatched. There are 17 residues in the CDR3. Germline-derived CDR1 and CDR2 are LGHDT and YNNKEL (reference sequence). The CDR3, as DNA: TGTGCCAGCAGCCAAGACCCGTTTGCAGGGGGCTCCTACGAGCAGTACTTC. Amino acids: CASSQDPFAGGSYEQYF.

The gene calls are TRBV7-6 and TRBJ2-5; D may be TRBD2 (5 bases). Germline V gives CDR1 SGHVS, CDR2 FNYEAQ. With 5 bases removed from V and 5 bases from J, the gap between germline ends came to 12 bases. The CDR3 totals 13 residues. The CDR3 DNA sequence: TGTGCCAGCAGCCTCTCGGGGATGGAGACCCAGTACTTC. Protein sequence: CASSLSGMETQYF.

V and J are TRBV7-8 and TRBJ1-1; D is undetermined. This CDR3 comprises 14 residues. The germline gives CDR1 SGHVS, CDR2 FQNEAQ. Trimming removed 1 base from V and 1 base from J, with 7 bases in between. CDR3 sequence (DNA): TGTGCCAGCAGCTTAGTCGCGGGGAACACTGAAGCTTTCTTT. This translates into CASSLVAGNTEAFF.

This clone occurred a few times. The chain combines TRBV30 with TRBJ2-1, with D perhaps matching TRBD2 (5 bases). This CDR3 comprises 15 residues. Germline V CDR1 and CDR2: GTSNPN, SVGIG (reference sequence). Between the trimmed V and J ends, which lost 0 bases and 7 bases, there was a span of 16 bases. The CDR3 here is CAWSVSAEVGNEQFF. CDR3 bases: TGTGCCTGGAGTGTTTCCGCGGAGGTTGGTAATGAGCAGTTCTTC.

The V call is TRBV7-9, the J call TRBJ2-5, with 7 bases that match TRBD2. Germline trimming cut 7 bases from V and 2 bases from J; bases unmatched to any gene: 10. CDR1 is SEHNR and CDR2 is FQNEAQ in the germline V gene (reference sequence). The CDR3 is 15 amino acids. In DNA, the CDR3 is TGTGCCAGCACGTGGGGGGGAAGGGCACAAGAGACCCAGTACTTC. Translated, it gives CASTWGGRAQETQYF.

This clone occurred once. The rearrangement links TRBV24-1 to TRBJ1-2; TRBD1 aligns across 9 bases. J gave up 6 bases and V 3 bases, and 7 bases lay outside the gene matches. The CDR3 contains 15 residues. CDR1 KGHDR and CDR2 SFDVKD come from the germline V gene. The CDR3 sequence: CATSDPGQGDNGYTF. The CDR3 DNA sequence: TGTGCCACCAGTGATCCGGGACAGGGTGATAATGGCTACACCTTC.

CDR3 nucleotide sequence: TGCGCCAGCAGCCAAGAAGTTTACAGAAATAGCAATCAGCCCCAGCATTTT. Its translation: CASSQEVYRNSNQPQHF. The rearrangement uses TRBV4-1 and TRBJ1-5; D remains unclear. CDR1 is MGHRA and CDR2 is YSYEKL in the germline V gene. V was cut by 0 bases and J by 0 bases, with 12 bases left in between. The CDR3 extends over 17 amino acids.

CDR3 nucleotides: TGTGCCAGCAGCTCCGACCGGGCTCCTCGGGGTGAGCAGTTCTTC. Amino acid sequence: CASSSDRAPRGEQFF. The chain recombines TRBV9 with TRBJ2-1; D may be TRBD2 (5 bases). The CDR3 loop spans 15 amino acids. Germline V lookup: CDR1 SGDLS, CDR2 YYNGEE. Trimming stripped 4 bases from V and 9 bases from J, with 20 bases between.